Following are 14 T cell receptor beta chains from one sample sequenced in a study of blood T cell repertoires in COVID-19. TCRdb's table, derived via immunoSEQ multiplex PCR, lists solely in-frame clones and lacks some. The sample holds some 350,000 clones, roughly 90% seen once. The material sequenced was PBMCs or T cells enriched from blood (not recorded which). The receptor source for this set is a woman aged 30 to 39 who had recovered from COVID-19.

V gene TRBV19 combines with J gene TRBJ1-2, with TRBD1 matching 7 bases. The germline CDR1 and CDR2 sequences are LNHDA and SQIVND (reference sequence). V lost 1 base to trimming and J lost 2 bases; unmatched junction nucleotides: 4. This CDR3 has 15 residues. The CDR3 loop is CASSIVGTENYGYTF. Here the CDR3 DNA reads TGTGCCAGTAGTATAGTGGGGACAGAGAACTATGGCTACACCTTC.

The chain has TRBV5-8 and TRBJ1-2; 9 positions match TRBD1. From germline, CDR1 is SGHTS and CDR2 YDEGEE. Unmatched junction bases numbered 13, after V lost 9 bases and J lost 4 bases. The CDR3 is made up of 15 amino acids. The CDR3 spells CATPPGQGAVYGYTF. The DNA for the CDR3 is TGTGCCACACCACCGGGACAGGGTGCGGTCTATGGCTACACCTTC.

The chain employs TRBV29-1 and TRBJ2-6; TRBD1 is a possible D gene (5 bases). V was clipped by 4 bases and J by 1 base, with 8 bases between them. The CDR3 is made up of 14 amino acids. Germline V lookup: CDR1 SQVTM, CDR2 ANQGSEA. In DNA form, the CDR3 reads TGCAGCGTTGCCCAGGGATCTGGGGCCAACGTCCTGACTTTC. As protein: CSVAQGSGANVLTF. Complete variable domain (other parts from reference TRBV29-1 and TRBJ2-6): SAVISQKPSRDICQRGTSLTIQCQVDSQVTMMFWYRQQPGQSLTLIATANQGSEATYESGFVIDKFPISRPNLTFSTLTVSNMSPEDSSIYLCSVAQGSGANVLTFGAGSRLTVL.

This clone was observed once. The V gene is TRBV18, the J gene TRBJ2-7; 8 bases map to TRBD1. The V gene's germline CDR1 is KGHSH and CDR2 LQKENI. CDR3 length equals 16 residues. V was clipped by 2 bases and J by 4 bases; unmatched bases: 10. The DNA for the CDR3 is TGTGCCAGCTCACCAACCCCAACAGGGGGTATGTACGAGCAGTACTTC. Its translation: CASSPTPTGGMYEQYF.

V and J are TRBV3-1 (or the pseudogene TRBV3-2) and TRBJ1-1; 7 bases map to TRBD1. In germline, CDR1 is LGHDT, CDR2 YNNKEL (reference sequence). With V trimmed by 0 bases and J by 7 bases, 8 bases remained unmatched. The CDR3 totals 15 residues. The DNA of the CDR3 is TGTGCCAGCAGCCAAGAGGGGCAGGGGGAGGATGAAGCTTTCTTT. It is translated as CASSQEGQGEDEAFF.

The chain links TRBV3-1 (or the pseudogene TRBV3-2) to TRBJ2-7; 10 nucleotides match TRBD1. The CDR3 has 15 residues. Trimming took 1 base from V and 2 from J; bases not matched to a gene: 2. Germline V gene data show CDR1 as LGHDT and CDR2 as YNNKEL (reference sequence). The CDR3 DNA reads TGTGCCAGCAGCCAAGCGGGACAGGGGACCTACGAGCAGTACTTC. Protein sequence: CASSQAGQGTYEQYF.

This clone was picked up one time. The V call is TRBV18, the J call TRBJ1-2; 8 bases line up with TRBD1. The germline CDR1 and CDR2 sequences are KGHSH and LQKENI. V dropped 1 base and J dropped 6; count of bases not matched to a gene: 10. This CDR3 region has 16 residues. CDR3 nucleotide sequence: TGTGCCAGCTCACCACGTGACAGGGGCTATCAGGATGGCTACACCTTC. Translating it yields CASSPRDRGYQDGYTF.

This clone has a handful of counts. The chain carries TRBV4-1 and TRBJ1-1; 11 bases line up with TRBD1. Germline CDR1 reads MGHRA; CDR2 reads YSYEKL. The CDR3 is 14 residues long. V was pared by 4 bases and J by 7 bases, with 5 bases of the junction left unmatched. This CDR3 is CASSLGQGVDEAFF. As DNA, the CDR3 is TGCGCCAGCAGCCTGGGACAGGGGGTTGATGAAGCTTTCTTT.

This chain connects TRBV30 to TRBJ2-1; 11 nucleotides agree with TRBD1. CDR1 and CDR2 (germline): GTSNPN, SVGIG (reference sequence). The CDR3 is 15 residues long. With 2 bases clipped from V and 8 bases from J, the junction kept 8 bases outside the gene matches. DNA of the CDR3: TGTGCCTGGAGTACGGGGGACAGGGGGACGGATGAGCAGTTCTTC. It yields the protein CAWSTGDRGTDEQFF. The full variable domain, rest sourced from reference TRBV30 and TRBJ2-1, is SQTIHQWPATLVQPVGSPLSLECTVEGTSNPNLYWYRQAAGRGLQLLFYSVGIGQISSEVPQNLSASRPQDRQFILSSKKLLLSDSGFYLCAWSTGDRGTDEQFFGPGTRLTVL.

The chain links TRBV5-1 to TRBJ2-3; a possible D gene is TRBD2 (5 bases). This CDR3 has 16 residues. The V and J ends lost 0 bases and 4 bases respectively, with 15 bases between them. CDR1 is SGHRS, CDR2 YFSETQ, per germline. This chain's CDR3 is CASSLEPGSTADTQYF. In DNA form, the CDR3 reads TGCGCCAGCAGCTTGGAGCCGGGATCAACAGCAGATACGCAGTATTTT. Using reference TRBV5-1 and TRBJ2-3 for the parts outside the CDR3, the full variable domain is KAGVTQTPRYLIKTRGQQVTLSCSPISGHRSVSWYQQTPGQGLQFLFEYFSETQRNKGNFPGRFSGRQFSNSRSEMNVSTLELGDSALYLCASSLEPGSTADTQYFGPGTRLTVL.

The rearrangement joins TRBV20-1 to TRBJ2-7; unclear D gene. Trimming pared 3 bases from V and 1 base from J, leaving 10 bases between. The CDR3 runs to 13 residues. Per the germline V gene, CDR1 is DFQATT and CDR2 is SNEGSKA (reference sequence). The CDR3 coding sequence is TGCAGTGCTAGTCGGCGACATTCCTACGAGCAGTACTTC. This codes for CSASRRHSYEQYF.

The DNA of the CDR3 is TGTGCCAGCGGCGCGAGGGGCAATCAGCCCCAGCATTTT. Translating it yields CASGARGNQPQHF. This sequence joins TRBV27 and TRBJ1-5; D call uncertain. The CDR3 totals 13 residues. The V and J ends lost 8 bases and 2 bases respectively, with 10 bases between them. In germline, CDR1 is MNHEY, CDR2 SMNVEV (reference sequence).

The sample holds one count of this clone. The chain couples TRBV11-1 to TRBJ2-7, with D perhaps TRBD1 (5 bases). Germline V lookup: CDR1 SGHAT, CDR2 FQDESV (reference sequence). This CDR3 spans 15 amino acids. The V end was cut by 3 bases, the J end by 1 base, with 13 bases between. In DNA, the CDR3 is TGTGCCAGCAGCTTCAATAGCAGGGCTTCCTACGAGCAGTACTTC. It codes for CASSFNSRASYEQYF.

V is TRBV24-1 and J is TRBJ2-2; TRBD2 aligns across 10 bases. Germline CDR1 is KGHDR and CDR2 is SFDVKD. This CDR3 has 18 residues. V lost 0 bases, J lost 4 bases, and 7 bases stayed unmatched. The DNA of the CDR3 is TGTGCCACCAGTGATTTGACTGTAGCGGGAGGTAGCACCGGGGAGCTGTTTTTT. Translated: CATSDLTVAGGSTGELFF.